Listed below are T cell receptor beta chains from one sample, sequenced in a study of beta chain features in type 1 diabetes. Generated by immunoSEQ multiplex PCR, the TCRdb table keeps only in-frame clones and is missing some. The sample lists 390,000 or so clones; about 14% were seen once. Specimen: naive CD4+ T cells from blood. These receptors were obtained from a man aged 30 to 45 in good health. Each CDR3 is given with its conserved first and last residue. The D gene is left open where the match is weak. Size is stated for part of the rows, as once, few or many counts, or as a class when the clone is expanded.

>TRBD1|13|TRBV19|TRBJ1-5|.
CASSTGQGVPQHF
TGTGCCAGTAGTACCGGACAGGGGGTTCCCCAGCATTTT
>.|14|TRBV29-1|TRBJ2-6|few
CSGDRLAGANVLTF
TGCAGCGGTGACCGGCTCGCTGGGGCCAACGTCCTGACTTTC
>.|13|TRBV4-3|TRBJ1-1|few
CASSRASNTEAFF
TGCGCCAGCAGCCGGGCCTCGAACACTGAAGCTTTCTTT
>.|15|TRBV2|TRBJ2-6|.
CASRSYGSGANVLTF
TGTGCCAGCAGATCCTATGGCTCTGGGGCCAACGTCCTGACTTTC
>.|13|TRBV5-4|TRBJ2-7|many
CASSRNRNYEQYF
TGTGCCAGCAGCCGGAACAGGAACTACGAGCAGTACTTC
>.|14|TRBV19|TRBJ2-5|few
CASSTRTLQETQYF
TGTGCCAGTAGCACTAGGACTTTACAAGAGACCCAGTACTTC
>.|15|TRBV5-1|TRBJ1-1|.
CASSPPVGTNTEAFF
TGCGCCAGCAGCCCCCCAGTTGGGACGAACACTGAAGCTTTCTTT
>.|15|TRBV9|TRBJ2-1|.
CASSVTGRSYNEQFF
TGTGCCAGCAGCGTTACAGGGCGCTCCTACAATGAGCAGTTCTTC
>TRBD1|14|TRBV30|TRBJ1-5|few
CAWSKGAVNQPQHF
TGTGCCTGGAGTAAGGGGGCAGTCAATCAGCCCCAGCATTTT
>.|15|TRBV9|TRBJ2-2|few
CASSNWGENTGELFF
TGTGCCAGTTCAAACTGGGGCGAGAACACCGGGGAGCTGTTTTTT
>.|15|TRBV7-9|TRBJ2-2|few
CASSLYSGDTGELFF
TGTGCCAGCAGCTTATACTCGGGAGACACCGGGGAGCTGTTTTTT
>.|15|TRBV18|TRBJ2-3|few
CASSPRASGTDTQYF
TGTGCCAGCTCACCTCGAGCGTCTGGGACAGATACGCAGTATTTT
>.|12|TRBV5-1|TRBJ2-1|few
CASRQNLNEQFF
TGCGCCAGCCGGCAGAACCTGAATGAGCAGTTCTTC
>TRBD1|16|TRBV18|TRBJ2-3|.
CASSQGTGGSTDTQYF
TGTGCCAGCTCACAGGGGACAGGGGGAAGCACAGATACGCAGTATTTT
>.|14|TRBV5-6|TRBJ1-1|.
CASSLRRVNTEAFF
TGTGCCAGCAGCTTGCGAAGGGTGAACACTGAAGCTTTCTTT
>.|16|TRBV4-3|TRBJ2-2|.
CASSQVGTANTGELFF
TGCGCCAGCAGCCAAGTTGGGACGGCGAACACCGGGGAGCTGTTTTTT
>.|12|TRBV30|TRBJ1-6|few
CAWNWGDSPLHF
TGTGCCTGGAATTGGGGGGATTCACCCCTCCACTTT
>.|15|TRBV5-4|TRBJ2-6|.
CASSTRSSGANVLTF
TGTGCCAGCAGCACCAGAAGCTCTGGGGCCAACGTCCTGACTTTC
>.|13|TRBV9|TRBJ1-2|.
CASSVGGTDGYTF
TGTGCCAGCAGCGTAGGGGGGACGGATGGCTACACCTTC
>.|13|TRBV18|TRBJ2-3|many
CASSPIDTDTQYF
TGTGCCAGCTCACCAATCGACACAGATACGCAGTATTTT
>TRBD1|18|TRBV9|TRBJ2-5|.
CASSVWPGGGQSQETQYF
TGTGCCAGCAGCGTATGGCCAGGGGGCGGACAAAGCCAAGAGACCCAGTACTTC
>TRBD2|13|TRBV29-1|TRBJ2-4|few
CSVGGRAKNIQYF
TGCAGCGTTGGCGGGAGAGCCAAAAACATTCAGTACTTC
>TRBD1|15|TRBV5-4|TRBJ1-4|few
CASSLGTGPNEKLFF
TGTGCCAGCAGCCTGGGGACAGGACCGAATGAAAAACTGTTTTTT
>.|14|TRBV7-9|TRBJ2-3|.
CASSSTPRTDTQYF
TGTGCCAGCAGCTCGACACCCCGCACAGATACGCAGTATTTT
>.|16|TRBV7-9|TRBJ2-1|few
CASSIRLPRLGNEQFF
TGTGCCAGCAGCATACGACTCCCAAGACTTGGCAATGAGCAGTTCTTC
>.|13|TRBV7-3|TRBJ2-1|.
CASSSQGNHEQFF
TGTGCCAGCAGCTCCCAGGGGAACCATGAGCAGTTCTTC
>.|15|TRBV7-2|TRBJ1-5|.
CASSLGRAQGFPQHF
TGTGCCAGCAGCTTAGGTCGTGCTCAAGGATTCCCCCAGCATTTT
>TRBD2|17|TRBV13|TRBJ2-3|few
CASSPNPLAGITDTQYF
TGTGCCAGCAGCCCCAACCCACTAGCGGGGATCACAGATACGCAGTATTTT
>.|16|TRBV10-3|TRBJ2-1|few
CAIRGLTGESYNEQFF
TGTGCCATCCGTGGGCTAACGGGAGAGTCCTACAATGAGCAGTTCTTC
>.|14|TRBV29-1|TRBJ1-2|.
CSVRSEGPFYGYTF
TGCAGCGTTCGTTCGGAGGGGCCGTTCTATGGCTACACCTTC
>.|11|TRBV6-7|TRBJ2-3|.
CAGLPGVTQYF
TGTGCCGGTCTACCAGGGGTAACGCAGTATTTT
>.|12|TRBV5-4|TRBJ1-1|few
CASSLVNTEAFF
TGTGCCAGCAGCTTGGTAAACACTGAAGCTTTCTTT
>.|14|TRBV18|TRBJ1-2|.
CASSPLGADYGYTF
TGTGCCAGCTCACCGCTAGGGGCGGATTATGGCTACACCTTC
>.|11|TRBV29-1|TRBJ2-3|.
CSVVLGDTQYF
TGCAGCGTTGTCCTTGGGGATACGCAGTATTTT
>.|13|TRBV7-2|TRBJ2-1|.
CASSSQGNNEQFF
TGTGCCAGCAGCTCGCAGGGGAACAATGAGCAGTTCTTC
>.|9|TRBV19|TRBJ1-2|few
CASSYGYTF
TGTGCCAGTTCCTACGGCTACACCTTC
>.|14|TRBV2|TRBJ2-2|few
CASIFVRAAGELFF
TGTGCCAGCATATTTGTCAGGGCGGCCGGGGAGCTGTTTTTT
>.|15|TRBV5-1|TRBJ2-3|few
CASSLGTSGVDTQYF
TGCGCCAGCAGCTTGGGGACCTCGGGGGTAGATACGCAGTATTTT
>.|13|TRBV25-1|TRBJ1-2|.
CASRGESSYGYTF
TGTGCCAGCAGAGGGGAGAGCTCCTATGGCTACACCTTC
>.|14|TRBV4-2|TRBJ1-2|few
CASSQDVGFYGYTF
TGTGCCAGCAGCCAAGATGTGGGGTTCTATGGCTACACCTTC
>TRBD1|14|TRBV30|TRBJ1-1|.
CAWKMDRGPTEAFF
TGTGCCTGGAAAATGGACAGGGGGCCCACTGAAGCTTTCTTT
>.|14|TRBV25-1|TRBJ1-2|few
CASSESGGNYGYTF
TGTGCCAGCAGTGAAAGTGGCGGAAACTATGGCTACACCTTC
>.|13|TRBV2|TRBJ1-1|few
CASSHKKTTEAFF
TGTGCCAGCAGCCATAAAAAGACCACTGAAGCTTTCTTT
>TRBD2|18|TRBV9|TRBJ2-3|few
CASSASWRGDLFTDTQYF
TGTGCCAGCAGCGCCTCTTGGCGGGGGGACCTATTTACAGATACGCAGTATTTT
>.|11|TRBV6-6|TRBJ2-5|.
CASSRKETQYF
TGTGCCAGCAGTCGAAAAGAGACCCAGTACTTC